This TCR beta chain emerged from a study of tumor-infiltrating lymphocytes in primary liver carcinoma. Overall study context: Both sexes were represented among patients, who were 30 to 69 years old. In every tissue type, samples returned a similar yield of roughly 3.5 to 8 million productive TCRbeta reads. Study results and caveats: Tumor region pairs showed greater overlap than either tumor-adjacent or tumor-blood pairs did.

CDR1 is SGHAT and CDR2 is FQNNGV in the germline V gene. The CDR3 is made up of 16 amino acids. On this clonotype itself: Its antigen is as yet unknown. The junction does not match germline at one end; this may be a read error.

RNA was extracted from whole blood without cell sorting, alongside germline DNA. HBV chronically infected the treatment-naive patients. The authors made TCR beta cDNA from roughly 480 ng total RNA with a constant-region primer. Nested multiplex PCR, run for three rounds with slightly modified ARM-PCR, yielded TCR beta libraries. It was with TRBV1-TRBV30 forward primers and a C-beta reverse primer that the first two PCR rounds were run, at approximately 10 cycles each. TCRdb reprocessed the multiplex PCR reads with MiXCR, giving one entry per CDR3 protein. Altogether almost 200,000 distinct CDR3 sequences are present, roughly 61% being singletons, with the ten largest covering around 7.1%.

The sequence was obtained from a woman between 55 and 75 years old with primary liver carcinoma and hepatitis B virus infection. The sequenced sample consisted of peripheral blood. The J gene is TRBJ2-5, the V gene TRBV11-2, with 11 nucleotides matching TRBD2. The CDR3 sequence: CASSLARLAGTETQHF. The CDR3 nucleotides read TGTGCCAGCAGCTTGGCCAGACTAGCGGGAACAGAGACCCAGCACTTC.